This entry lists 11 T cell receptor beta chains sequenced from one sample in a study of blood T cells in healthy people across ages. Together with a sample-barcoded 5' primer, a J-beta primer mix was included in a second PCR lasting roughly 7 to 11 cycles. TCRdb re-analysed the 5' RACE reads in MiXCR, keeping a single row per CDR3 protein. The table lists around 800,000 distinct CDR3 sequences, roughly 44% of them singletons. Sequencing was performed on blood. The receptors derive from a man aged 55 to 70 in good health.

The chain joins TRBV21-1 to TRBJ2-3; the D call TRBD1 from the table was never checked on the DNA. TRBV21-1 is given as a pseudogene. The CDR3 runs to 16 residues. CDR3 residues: CASSRPGGSWADTQYF. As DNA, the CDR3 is TGTGCCAGCAGCAGGCCAGGGGGGAGTTGGGCAGATACGCAGTATTTT.

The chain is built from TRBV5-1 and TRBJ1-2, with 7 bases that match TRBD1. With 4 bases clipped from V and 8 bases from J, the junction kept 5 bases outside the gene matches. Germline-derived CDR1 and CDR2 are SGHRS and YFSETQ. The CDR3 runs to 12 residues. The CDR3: CASSTSGGGYTF. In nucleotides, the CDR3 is TGCGCCAGCAGCACCTCAGGGGGAGGCTACACCTTC. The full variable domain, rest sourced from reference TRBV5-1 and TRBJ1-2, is KAGVTQTPRYLIKTRGQQVTLSCSPISGHRSVSWYQQTPGQGLQFLFEYFSETQRNKGNFPGRFSGRQFSNSRSEMNVSTLELGDSALYLCASSTSGGGYTFGSGTRLTVV.

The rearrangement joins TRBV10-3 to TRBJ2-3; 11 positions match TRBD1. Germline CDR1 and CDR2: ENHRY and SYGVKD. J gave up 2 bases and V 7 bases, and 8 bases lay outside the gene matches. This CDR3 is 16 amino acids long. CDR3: CAIKSGQGVNTDTQYF. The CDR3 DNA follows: TGTGCCATCAAATCGGGACAGGGGGTCAACACAGATACGCAGTATTTT.

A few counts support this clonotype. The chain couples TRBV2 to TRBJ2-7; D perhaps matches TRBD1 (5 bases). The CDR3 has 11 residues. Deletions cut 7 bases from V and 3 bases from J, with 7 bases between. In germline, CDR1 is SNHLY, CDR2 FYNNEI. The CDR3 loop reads CASKDNYEQYF. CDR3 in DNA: TGTGCCAGCAAGGACAACTACGAGCAGTACTTC.

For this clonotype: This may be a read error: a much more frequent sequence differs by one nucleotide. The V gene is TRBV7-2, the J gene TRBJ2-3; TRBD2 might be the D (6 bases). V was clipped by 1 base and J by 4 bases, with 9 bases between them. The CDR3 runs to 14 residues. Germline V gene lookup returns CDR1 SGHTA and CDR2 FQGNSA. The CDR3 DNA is TGTGCCAGCAGCTTAGGGGGGGAATCAGATACGCAGTATTTT. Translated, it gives CASSLGGESDTQYF.

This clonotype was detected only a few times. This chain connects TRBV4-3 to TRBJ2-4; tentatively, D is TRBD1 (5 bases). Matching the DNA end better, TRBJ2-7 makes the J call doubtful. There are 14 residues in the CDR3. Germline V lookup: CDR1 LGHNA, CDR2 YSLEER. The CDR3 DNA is TGCGCCAGCAGCCAAGATAACAGGCGCTACGAGCAGTACTTC. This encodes CASSQDNRRYEQYF.

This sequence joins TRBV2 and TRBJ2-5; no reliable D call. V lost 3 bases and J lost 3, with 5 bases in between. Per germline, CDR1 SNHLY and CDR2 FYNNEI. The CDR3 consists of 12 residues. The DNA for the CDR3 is TGTGCCAGCAGTGATCAGGAAGAGACCCAGTACTTC. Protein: CASSDQEETQYF. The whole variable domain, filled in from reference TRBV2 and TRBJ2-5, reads EPEVTQTPSHQVTQMGQEVILRCVPISNHLYFYWYRQILGQKVEFLVSFYNNEISEKSEIFDDQFSVERPDGSNFTLKIRSTKLEDSAMYFCASSDQEETQYFGPGTRLLVL.

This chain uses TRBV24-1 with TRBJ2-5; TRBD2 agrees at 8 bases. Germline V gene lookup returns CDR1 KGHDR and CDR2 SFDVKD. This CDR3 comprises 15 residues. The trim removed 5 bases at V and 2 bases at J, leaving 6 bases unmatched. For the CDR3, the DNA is TGTGCCACCAGTGGACGGGGGGGCCTACAAGAGACCCAGTACTTC. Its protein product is CATSGRGGLQETQYF.

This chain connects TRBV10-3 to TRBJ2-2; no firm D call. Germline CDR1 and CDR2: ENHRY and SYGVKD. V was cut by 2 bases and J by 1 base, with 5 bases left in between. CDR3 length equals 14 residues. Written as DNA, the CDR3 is TGTGCCATCAGTGAGATCGGGAACACCGGGGAGCTGTTTTTT. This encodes CAISEIGNTGELFF.

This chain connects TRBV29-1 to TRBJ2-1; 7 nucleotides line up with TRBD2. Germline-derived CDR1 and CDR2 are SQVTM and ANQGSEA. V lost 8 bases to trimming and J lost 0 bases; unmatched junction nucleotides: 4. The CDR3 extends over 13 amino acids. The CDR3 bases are TGCAGCTGGGGAGGGAGCTCCTACAATGAGCAGTTCTTC. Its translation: CSWGGSSYNEQFF.

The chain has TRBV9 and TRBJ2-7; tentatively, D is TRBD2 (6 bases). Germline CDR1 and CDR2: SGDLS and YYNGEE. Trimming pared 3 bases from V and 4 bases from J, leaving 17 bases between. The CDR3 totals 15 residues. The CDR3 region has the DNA TGTGCCAGCAGCGAGGGCGGGGCGGTTCTATACGAGCAGTACTTC. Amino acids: CASSEGGAVLYEQYF.